This is a list of T cell receptor beta chains from one sample in a study of T-cell reconstitution after alpha-beta-depleted transplantation in children. TCRdb reprocessed the PCR reads with MiXCR, giving one entry per CDR3 protein. The table records 350,000 to 500,000 distinct CDR3 sequences, around 46% of them present only once. The sequences come from PBMCs, collected before TCRalphabeta/CD19-depleted stem cell transplant. These receptors all come from a girl aged 2-9 years with aplastic anemia, due to receive a stem cell transplant. Each CDR3 is given with its conserved first and last residue. The D gene is left open where the match is weak. Part of the rows lack a size; the others show once, few, many or a class for expanded clones.

d_call	clone_size	v_call	j_call	cdr3_aa	cdr3_nt
NA	many	TRBV20-1	TRBJ1-2	CSARDLVEREEGYTF	TGCAGTGCTAGAGATCTTGTAGAGAGGGAGGAGGGCTACACCTTC
NA	NA	TRBV20-1	TRBJ1-3	CSARDPCGGNTIYF	TGCAGTGCTAGAGATCCTTGTGGTGGAAACACCATATATTTT
TRBD1	many	TRBV29-1	TRBJ2-7	CSVAGTGNEQYF	TGCAGCGTCGCCGGGACAGGGAACGAGCAGTACTTC
TRBD2	NA	TRBV12-3/TRBV12-4	TRBJ2-1	CASKAGGSSSYNEQFF	TGTGCCAGCAAAGCGGGGGGGTCGAGCTCCTACAATGAGCAGTTCTTC
NA	once	TRBV6-5	TRBJ2-7	CASSYSKADYYEQYF	TGTGCCAGCAGTTACTCGAAGGCAGATTACTACGAGCAGTACTTC
NA	many	TRBV5-6	TRBJ2-4	CASSLAVPLAKNIQYF	TGTGCCAGCAGCTTGGCTGTCCCTCTAGCCAAAAACATTCAGTACTTC
NA	NA	TRBV20-1	TRBJ2-7	CSARPLLGRTTYEQYF	TGCAGTGCTAGACCCCTATTGGGGAGGACGACCTACGAGCAGTACTTC
TRBD2	few	TRBV10-3	TRBJ2-5	CAISDGYETSGETQYF	TGTGCCATCAGTGATGGTTATGAGACTAGCGGAGAGACCCAGTACTTC
NA	many	TRBV12-3/TRBV12-4	TRBJ2-2	CASTGPNTGELFF	TGTGCCAGCACAGGGCCGAACACCGGGGAGCTGTTTTTT
TRBD1	few	TRBV7-2	TRBJ2-7	CASSPPGQGPYEQYF	TGTGCCAGCAGCCCTCCCGGACAGGGCCCCTACGAGCAGTACTTC
NA	NA	TRBV7-2	TRBJ2-5	CASSLAVPGQGILGETQYF	TGTGCCAGCAGCTTAGCGGTTCCCGGGCAGGGGATTTTGGGAGAGACCCAGTACTTC
TRBD2	NA	TRBV5-1	TRBJ2-5	CASSPPWEAGEQETQYF	TGCGCCAGCAGCCCCCCGTGGGAAGCGGGAGAGCAGGAGACCCAGTACTTC
NA	once	TRBV20-1	TRBJ2-4	CSARSTSKNIQYF	TGCAGTGCTAGAAGTACGTCCAAAAACATTCAGTACTTC
TRBD2	NA	TRBV5-1	TRBJ2-1	CASSLGSSGGGDEQFF	TGCGCCAGCAGCTTGGGGTCCAGCGGGGGCGGCGATGAGCAGTTCTTC
NA	NA	TRBV20-1	TRBJ2-2	CSARVGTTGELFF	TGCAGCGCCAGGGTCGGGACCACCGGGGAGCTGTTTTTT
NA	many	TRBV12-3/TRBV12-4	TRBJ2-2	CASSLAVRTNTGELFF	TGTGCCAGCAGTTTAGCTGTCCGGACTAACACCGGGGAGCTGTTTTTT
TRBD1	NA	TRBV11-1	TRBJ2-5	CASSLAGGSHLQETQYF	TGTGCCAGCAGCTTAGCAGGGGGCTCCCACCTCCAAGAGACCCAGTACTTC
NA	many	TRBV11-2	TRBJ1-1	CASSLPGTEAFF	TGTGCCAGCAGCCTCCCAGGGACTGAAGCTTTCTTT
NA	NA	TRBV20-1	TRBJ2-3	CSATIPGRRSTQYF	TGCAGTGCTACGATCCCGGGACGCCGGAGTACGCAGTATTTT
NA	NA	TRBV20-1	TRBJ2-1	CSAGGPVNEQFF	TGCAGTGCCGGGGGGCCTGTGAATGAGCAGTTCTTC
NA	few	TRBV5-1	TRBJ1-1	CASSLEGSTEAFF	TGCGCCAGCAGCTTGGAAGGGTCCACTGAAGCTTTCTTT
NA	NA	TRBV7-7	TRBJ2-2	CASSPEDINTGELFF	TGTGCTAGCAGCCCGGAGGATATAAACACCGGGGAGCTGTTTTTT
NA	NA	TRBV5-1	TRBJ2-1	CAISLDPAVYNEQFF	TGCGCCATCAGCTTGGATCCCGCGGTATACAATGAGCAGTTCTTC
NA	NA	TRBV7-9	TRBJ2-4	CASSSDGQIQYF	TGTGCCAGCAGCTCGGACGGGCAGATTCAGTACTTC
TRBD1	many	TRBV2	TRBJ2-2	CASSEQGASTGELFF	TGTGCCAGCAGTGAACAGGGGGCCAGCACCGGGGAGCTGTTTTTT
NA	NA	TRBV7-2	TRBJ2-7	CASSFSELSYEQYF	TGTGCCAGCAGCTTTTCGGAGCTGTCCTACGAGCAGTACTTC
NA	few	TRBV18	TRBJ2-7	CASSPLEWGEQYF	TGTGCCAGCTCACCCCTCGAGTGGGGCGAGCAGTACTTC
TRBD1	NA	TRBV30	TRBJ1-4	CAWKGQLNEKLFF	TGTGCCTGGAAGGGACAGCTCAATGAAAAACTGTTTTTT